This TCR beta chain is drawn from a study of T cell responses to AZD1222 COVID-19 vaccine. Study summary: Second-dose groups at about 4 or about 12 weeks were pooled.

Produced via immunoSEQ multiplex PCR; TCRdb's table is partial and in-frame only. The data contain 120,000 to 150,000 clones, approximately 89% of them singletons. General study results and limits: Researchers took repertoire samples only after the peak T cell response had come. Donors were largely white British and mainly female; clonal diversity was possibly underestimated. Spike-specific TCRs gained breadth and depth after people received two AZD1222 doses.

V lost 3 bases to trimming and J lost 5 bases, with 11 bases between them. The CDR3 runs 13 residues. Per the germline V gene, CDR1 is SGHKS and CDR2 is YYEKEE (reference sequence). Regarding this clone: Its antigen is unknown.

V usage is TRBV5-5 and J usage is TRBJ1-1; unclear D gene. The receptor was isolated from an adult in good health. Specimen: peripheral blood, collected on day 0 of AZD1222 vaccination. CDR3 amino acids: CASSSNWGTEAFF. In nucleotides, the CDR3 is TGTGCCAGCAGCTCCAATTGGGGAACTGAAGCTTTCTTT.